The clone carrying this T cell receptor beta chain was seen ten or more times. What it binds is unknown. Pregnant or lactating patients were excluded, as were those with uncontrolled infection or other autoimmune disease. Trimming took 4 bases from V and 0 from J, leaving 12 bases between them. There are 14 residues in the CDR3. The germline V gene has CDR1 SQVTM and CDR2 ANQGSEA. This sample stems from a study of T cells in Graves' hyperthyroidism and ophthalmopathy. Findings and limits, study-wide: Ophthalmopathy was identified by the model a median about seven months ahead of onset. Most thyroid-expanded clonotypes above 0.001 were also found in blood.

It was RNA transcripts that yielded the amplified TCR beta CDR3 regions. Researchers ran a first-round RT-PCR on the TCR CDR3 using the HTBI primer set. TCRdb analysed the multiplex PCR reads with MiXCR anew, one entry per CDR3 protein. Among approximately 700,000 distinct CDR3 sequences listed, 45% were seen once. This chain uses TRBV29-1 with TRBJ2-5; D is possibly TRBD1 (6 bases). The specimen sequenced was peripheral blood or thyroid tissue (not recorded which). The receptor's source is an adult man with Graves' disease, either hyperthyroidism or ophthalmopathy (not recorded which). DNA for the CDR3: TGCAGCGTTGGTAGGACAGCGAACCAAGAGACCCAGTACTTC. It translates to CSVGRTANQETQYF.